This entry concerns a single T cell receptor (beta chain). The data derive from a study of cytomegalovirus exposure and HLA in healthy donors. Germline assignment: CDR1 SEHNR and CDR2 FQNEAQ (reference sequence). This CDR3 region has 13 residues. V lost 5 bases and J lost 2, with 9 bases in between. With 60 Vbeta and 13 Jbeta primers, the PCR was carried out. Measured with immunoSEQ multiplex PCR; TCRdb has only the in-frame clones, and not every one. Of over 150,000 clones in the sample, roughly 82% were seen once. The TCR comes from a girl under 18 in good health and CMV-seropositive. The sequenced material came from PBMCs. The chain links TRBV7-9 to TRBJ2-5, with a weak D call TRBD1 (5 bases). The CDR3 loop is CASSRDRQETQYF. The CDR3 coding sequence is TGTGCCAGCAGCCGCGACAGACAAGAGACCCAGTACTTC.